Listed here are 3 T cell receptor beta chains from one sample, sequenced in a study of shared clonotypes between healthy human individuals. Sequencing was performed with immunoSEQ multiplex PCR; in TCRdb, only in-frame clones are kept and a portion is missing. There are about 2.1 million clones in the sample; about 92% occur only once, and around 1.7% lies in the top ten. Cells designated naive CD8 were CD45RO-negative and were positively selected for CCR7, with terminally differentiated effector memory CD45RA+ cells excluded. The specimen was naive CD8+ T cells from PBMCs. All receptors come from a man younger than 35 in good health. Some clones in this sample may be carry-over from other donors' samples.

In the case of this clone: The same CDR3 also results from other DNA sequences found in this sample. This chain links TRBV27 with TRBJ2-7, with TRBD2 matching over 10 bases. The V and J ends lost 6 bases and 2 bases, in that order; junction bases with no gene match: 4. Germline CDR1 MNHEY, CDR2 SMNVEV (reference sequence). The CDR3 runs to 14 residues. Here the CDR3 DNA reads TGTGCCAGCAGCAGACTAGCGGGCACCTACGAGCAGTACTTC. Protein: CASSRLAGTYEQYF.

Worth noting for this clone: This same CDR3 is encoded by further DNA sequences in the sample. The J gene is TRBJ2-7, the V gene TRBV27; D perhaps matches TRBD1 (5 bases). The CDR3 consists of 13 residues. Germline V CDR1 and CDR2: MNHEY, SMNVEV (reference sequence). V shed 3 bases and J shed 3 bases, with 9 bases lying between them. The DNA for the CDR3 is TGTGCCAGCAGTTTGGGGCAGTACTACGAGCAGTACTTC. This gives the protein CASSLGQYYEQYF.

The rearrangement uses TRBV5-4 and TRBJ1-1; no clear D gene. The V gene lost 0 bases and the J gene lost 1 base, with 10 bases spanning the gap. The CDR3 has 15 residues. Germline assignment: CDR1 SGHNT and CDR2 YYREEE (reference sequence). The CDR3 DNA follows: TGTGCCAGCAGCTTGGATATCTCCGGGAACACTGAAGCTTTCTTT. Its translation: CASSLDISGNTEAFF. Full variable domain (rest looked up from reference TRBV5-4 and TRBJ1-1): ETGVTQSPTHLIKTRGQQVTLRCSSQSGHNTVSWYQQALGQGPQFIFQYYREEENGRGNFPPRFSGLQFPNYSSELNVNALELDDSALYLCASSLDISGNTEAFFGQGTRLTVV.